This TCR beta chain appears in the sequencing data of a study of cytomegalovirus exposure and HLA in healthy donors. Concerning this clone: Its matching antigen is unknown.

Study results and limitations: About 87% or about 30% of the time was how often most TCR beta V segments were productive, according to an earlier analysis.

The CDR3 extends over 16 amino acids. Germline V CDR1 and CDR2: SGHTS, YDEGEE. Researchers ran the PCR with 60 Vbeta and 13 Jbeta primers. Repertoires were generated with immunoSEQ multiplex PCR, while TCRdb's copy carries only in-frame clones and drops some. The sample contains 200,000 to 250,000 clones, roughly 83% of which appear only once. The receptor was isolated from a girl between 10 and 17 years old in good health and CMV-seronegative. V and J are TRBV5-8 and TRBJ2-5; TRBD1 might be the D (5 bases). The J call may be faulty, since TRBJ2-7 better matches the DNA end. The specimen was PBMCs. CDR3 sequence: CASSLVYRQGSYEQYF. The DNA of the CDR3 is TGTGCCAGCAGCTTGGTATACCGGCAGGGATCCTACGAGCAGTACTTC.